This passage covers 15 T cell receptor beta chains from one sample sequenced in a study of shared clonotypes between healthy human individuals (dated by TCRdb to 2020 to 2021). Library preparation employed the immunoSEQ multiplex PCR assay. Entries here come from immuneACCESS through TCRdb and include only in-frame sequences with V and J called. Some clones fail to appear in such tables; in the studies checked, an unresolved V gene covers under half of the shortfall, and the cause of the remainder is unknown. The sample table records over 2,000,000 clones; roughly 95% of these occur just once. The ten largest clones represent more than 1.5% of the sample. CD8 naive samples consisted of CD45RO-negative cells that were positively selected for CCR7, yielding a CD45RA+CCR7+ population without TemRA cells. Material: naive CD8+ T cells from PBMCs. The sample's cell subset or site, from its label and the paper: CD45RA+CCR7+. These receptors came from a man aged 18-30 years in good health. Some clones in this sample may be carry-over from other donors' samples.

This clone has only one observation. The chain combines TRBV6-9 with TRBJ2-7; 9 nucleotides align to TRBD1. The trim removed 7 bases at V and 2 bases at J, leaving 9 bases unmatched. CDR3 length: 15 residues. Germline assignment: CDR1 MNHGY and CDR2 SVAAGI. The CDR3 DNA reads as TGTGCCAGCACTCACGGGACAGGGAGCACCTACGAGCAGTACTTC. Translating it yields CASTHGTGSTYEQYF.

The V call is TRBV19, the J call TRBJ1-1, with D possibly being TRBD1 (5 bases). This CDR3 contains 17 residues. V was cut by 6 bases and J by 4 bases, with 24 bases left in between. CDR1 and CDR2 from the germline V gene are LNHDA and SQIVND (reference sequence). CDR3 loop: CASSPNPGEPKGTEAFF. CDR3 nucleotides: TGTGCCAGTAGCCCGAACCCGGGGGAGCCCAAAGGCACTGAAGCTTTCTTT.

A remark on this clone: The same CDR3 can be traced to other DNA sequences in this sample. The chain combines TRBV27 with TRBJ2-1, with a weak D call TRBD2 (5 bases). V lost 3 bases and J lost 7, with 10 bases in between. The CDR3 loop spans 13 amino acids. In germline, CDR1 is MNHEY, CDR2 SMNVEV (reference sequence). CDR3 protein: CASSLAGSNEQFF. For the CDR3, the DNA is TGTGCCAGCAGTTTGGCTGGGAGTAATGAGCAGTTCTTC.

The V and J genes are TRBV6-1 and TRBJ2-3; TRBD1 matches at 9 bases. Per germline, CDR1 MNHNS and CDR2 SASEGT. This CDR3 region has 18 residues. The trim removed 1 base at V and 6 bases at J, leaving 14 bases unmatched. The chain's CDR3 is CASSEEVRTGVIEDTQYF. In DNA, the CDR3 is TGTGCCAGCAGTGAAGAGGTTCGGACAGGGGTTATCGAGGATACGCAGTATTTT.

Worth noting for this clone: The identical CDR3 is also encoded by other nucleotide sequences in the sample. The genes are TRBV19 and TRBJ2-7, with 10 bases identical to TRBD1. V trimming: 9 bases; J trimming: 0 bases; junction bases outside the gene matches: 2. Looked up from germline, CDR1 is LNHDA and CDR2 is SQIVND (reference sequence). The CDR3 extends over 13 amino acids. The chain's CDR3 is CASRQGASYEQYF. CDR3 nucleotides: TGTGCCAGCCGACAGGGGGCCTCCTACGAGCAGTACTTC.

In its sample, this clone was seen once. The chain is built from TRBV27 and TRBJ1-3; D call uncertain. Deletions cut 0 bases from V and 11 bases from J, with 14 bases between. The CDR3 covers 14 residues. The germline V gene has CDR1 MNHEY and CDR2 SMNVEV (reference sequence). The CDR3 region has the DNA TGTGCCAGCAGTTTATCGAGTTACAGTCGCCCCATATATTTT. Translating it yields CASSLSSYSRPIYF.

This chain uses TRBV19 with TRBJ2-2, with D tentatively TRBD2 (6 bases). The germline V gene has CDR1 LNHDA and CDR2 SQIVND (reference sequence). The germline V and J ends were trimmed by 11 bases and 6 bases, with 13 bases remaining between them. The CDR3 is 12 amino acids. This chain's CDR3 is CALRGSAGELFF. The CDR3 DNA reads TGTGCCCTTCGGGGGAGCGCCGGGGAGCTGTTTTTT.

V gene TRBV7-8 combines with J gene TRBJ1-2; D unresolved. The CDR3 runs 19 residues. In germline, CDR1 is SGHVS, CDR2 FQNEAQ. Trimming shortened V by 0 bases and J by 0 bases, and 20 bases separated the two germline ends. Here the CDR3 reads CASSLALGHPAATNYGYTF. The CDR3 nucleotides read TGTGCCAGCAGCTTAGCGCTAGGGCATCCAGCCGCCACTAACTATGGCTACACCTTC.

The rearrangement links TRBV28 to TRBJ2-7; the match to TRBD2 covers 8 bases. The trim removed 3 bases at V and 3 bases at J, leaving 7 bases unmatched. There are 15 residues in the CDR3. CDR1 and CDR2 from the germline V gene are MDHEN and SYDVKM. The CDR3, as DNA: TGTGCCAGCAGTTTCTCCTTTGCGGGGGGCTACGAGCAGTACTTC. It translates to CASSFSFAGGYEQYF.

A note on this clone: Other DNA sequences of this sample code for an identical CDR3. This sequence joins TRBV7-9 and TRBJ1-6, with D tentatively TRBD1 (6 bases). This CDR3 is 14 amino acids long. Trimming left V 0 bases short and J 10 bases short, with 10 bases between. Germline V gene lookup returns CDR1 SEHNR and CDR2 FQNEAQ (reference sequence). CDR3: CASSLAGGGSPLHF. In DNA, the CDR3 is TGTGCCAGCAGCTTAGCGGGGGGCGGCTCACCCCTCCACTTT.

V gene TRBV5-1 combines with J gene TRBJ1-5; maybe TRBD1 (6 bases). The CDR3 is made up of 15 amino acids. V was pared by 4 bases and J by 1 base, with 12 bases between. Germline CDR1 and CDR2: SGHRS and YFSETQ. CDR3 DNA: TGCGCCAGCAGCCCCAAGGGGGGGAGCAATCAGCCCCAGCATTTT. Translating it yields CASSPKGGSNQPQHF.

This chain joins TRBV28 and TRBJ2-3, with D possibly matching TRBD2 (5 bases). Between the trimmed V and J ends, which lost 6 bases and 1 base, there was a span of 14 bases. The CDR3 has 15 residues. The germline V gene has CDR1 MDHEN and CDR2 SYDVKM. This chain's CDR3 is CASRLSPAGTDTQYF. CDR3 nucleotides: TGTGCCAGCAGACTTAGCCCAGCGGGCACAGATACGCAGTATTTT.

V usage is TRBV27 and J usage is TRBJ2-7; a possible D gene is TRBD1 (7 bases). CDR3 length equals 15 residues. Trimming pared 6 bases from V and 4 bases from J, leaving 19 bases between. Germline CDR1 is MNHEY and CDR2 is SMNVEV (reference sequence). CDR3 residues: CASSTMRDSLYEQYF. The CDR3 DNA reads TGTGCCAGCAGCACTATGCGGGACAGTCTGTACGAGCAGTACTTC.

J is TRBJ1-2 and V is TRBV27; perhaps TRBD1 as D (5 bases). This CDR3 has 15 residues. Trimming took off 5 bases at V and 5 bases at J, with 18 bases between the two ends. CDR1 is MNHEY and CDR2 is SMNVEV in the germline V gene (reference sequence). CDR3 sequence reads: CASSNLPGGGYGYTF. Written as DNA, the CDR3 is TGTGCCAGCAGTAACCTACCGGGGGGTGGGTATGGCTACACCTTC.

The J gene is TRBJ2-7, the V gene TRBV6-1; 7 nucleotides line up with TRBD1. Germline CDR1 and CDR2: MNHNS and SASEGT. The ends lost 10 bases at V and 0 bases at J; junction bases unmatched: 6. This CDR3 is built from 13 residues. CDR3 protein: CATSDRVSYEQYF. In DNA, the CDR3 is TGTGCCACCTCCGACAGGGTCTCCTACGAGCAGTACTTC.